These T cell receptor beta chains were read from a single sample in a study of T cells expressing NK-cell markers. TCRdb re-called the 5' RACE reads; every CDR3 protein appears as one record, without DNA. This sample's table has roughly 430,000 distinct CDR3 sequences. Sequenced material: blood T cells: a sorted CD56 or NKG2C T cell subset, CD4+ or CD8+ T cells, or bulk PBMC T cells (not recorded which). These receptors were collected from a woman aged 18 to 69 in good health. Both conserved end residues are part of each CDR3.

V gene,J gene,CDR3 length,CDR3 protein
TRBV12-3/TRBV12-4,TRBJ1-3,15,CATKRGTDSGNTIYF
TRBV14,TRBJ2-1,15,CASSPRLAANNEQFF
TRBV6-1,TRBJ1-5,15,CASKGTVGLSQPQHF
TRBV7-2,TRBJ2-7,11,CASSRSYEQYF
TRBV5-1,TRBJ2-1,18,CASSPGTSGRSAYNEQFF
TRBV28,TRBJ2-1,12,CASSPGYDEQFF
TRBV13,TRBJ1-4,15,CASSFTGATNEKLFF
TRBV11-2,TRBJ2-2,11,CASSPSGELFF
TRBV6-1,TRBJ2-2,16,CASSPVGGEGTGELFF
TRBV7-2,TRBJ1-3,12,CASSSAGNTIYF
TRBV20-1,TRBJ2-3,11,CSAPRRDTQYF
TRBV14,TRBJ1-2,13,CASSRTGWSGYTF
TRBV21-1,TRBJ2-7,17,CASSKELRTPTPYEQYF
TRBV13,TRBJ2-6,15,CASSWRESGANVLTF
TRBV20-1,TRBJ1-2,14,CSAVPGQSNYGYTF
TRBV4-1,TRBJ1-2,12,CASSQDFGVFTF
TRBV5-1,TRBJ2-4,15,CASSSGALAKNIQYF
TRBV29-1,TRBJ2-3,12,CSVGLRTDTQYF
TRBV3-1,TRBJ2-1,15,CASSRQGGNSGEQFF
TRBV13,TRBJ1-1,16,CASSQQPGQPNTEAFF
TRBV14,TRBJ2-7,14,CASSDTGDTYEQYF
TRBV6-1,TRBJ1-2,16,CASSPTGRGNIWKNTF
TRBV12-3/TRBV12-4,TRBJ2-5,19,CASSPSLLANSLNKETQYF
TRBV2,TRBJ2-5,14,CASSDRLRKETQYF
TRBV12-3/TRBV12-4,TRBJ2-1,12,CASSGLADEQFF
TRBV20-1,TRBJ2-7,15,CSAREASGYPYEQYF
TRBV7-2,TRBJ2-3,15,CASSLAGRGTDTQYF
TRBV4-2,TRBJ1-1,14,CASSQVSEGTEAFF
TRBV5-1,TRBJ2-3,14,CSKPTATRTDTQYF
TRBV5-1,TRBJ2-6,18,CASSLRQLGGSGANVLTF
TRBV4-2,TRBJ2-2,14,CASSQRRNTGELFF
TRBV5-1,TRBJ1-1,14,CASSREVENTEAFF
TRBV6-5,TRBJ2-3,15,CASSYSGAGTDTQYF
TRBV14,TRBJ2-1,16,CASSQLLAGKNNEQFF
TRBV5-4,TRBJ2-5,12,CASSDGVLTQYF
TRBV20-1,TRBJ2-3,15,CSARSSGRTADTQYF
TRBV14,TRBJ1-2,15,CASSQDKEGMDGYTF
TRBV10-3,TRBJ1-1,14,CAISVGTANTEAFF
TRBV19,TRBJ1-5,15,CASSSFDSLDQPQHF
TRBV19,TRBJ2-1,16,CASSQTSGLSYNEQFF
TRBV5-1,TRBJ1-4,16,CASSFIGATTNEKLFF
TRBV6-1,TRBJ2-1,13,CASTWVEGNEQFF
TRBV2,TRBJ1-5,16,CASQRYRQGTDQPQHF
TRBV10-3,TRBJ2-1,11,CAAGVLNEQFF
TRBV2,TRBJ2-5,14,CASSEWDSLETQYF
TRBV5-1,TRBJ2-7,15,CASSPPRDGAYEQYF
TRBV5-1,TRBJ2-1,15,CASSLWTRGDNEQFF
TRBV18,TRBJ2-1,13,CASSPEQGGEQFF
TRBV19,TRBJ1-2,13,CASSLTGADGYTF
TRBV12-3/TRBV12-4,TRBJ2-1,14,CASSLSQSYNEQFF